A selection of T cell receptor beta chains follows, all from one sample in a study of T cell changes during pregnancy in multiple sclerosis. Libraries were prepared by immunoSEQ multiplex PCR; TCRdb keeps only in-frame clonotypes and omits some of them. The top ten hold about 2.8% of the sample, which has fewer than 85,000 clones, around 92% seen once. Specimen: peripheral blood, collected in the third trimester of pregnancy. These receptors all come from a female donor in good health, enrolled as a control in a pregnancy study. Each CDR3 is given with its conserved first and last residue. Fields, in order: clone size, D gene, V gene, J gene, CDR3 DNA, CDR3 protein. The D gene is left open where the match is weak. Not all rows give a size; the values are once, few, many and, for expanded clones, a class.

clone_size: .
d_call: .
v_call: TRBV18
j_call: TRBJ1-1
cdr3_nt: TGTGCCAGCTCACTTGGGGGCGAGGATGAAGCTTTCTTT
cdr3_aa: CASSLGGEDEAFF

clone_size: .
d_call: .
v_call: TRBV5-6
j_call: TRBJ2-6
cdr3_nt: TGTGCCAGCAGCTTGGCGGGATCTGGGGCCAACGTCCTGACTTTC
cdr3_aa: CASSLAGSGANVLTF

clone_size: .
d_call: TRBD1
v_call: TRBV4-1
j_call: TRBJ1-5
cdr3_nt: TGCGCCAGCAGCCAAGTGTCGGGACAGCGCAATCAGCCCCAGCATTTT
cdr3_aa: CASSQVSGQRNQPQHF

clone_size: .
d_call: .
v_call: TRBV7-2
j_call: TRBJ2-3
cdr3_nt: TGTGCCAGCAGCTTAAGGGACACCCTGCCTAGTGGTACGCAGTATTTT
cdr3_aa: CASSLRDTLPSGTQYF

clone_size: few
d_call: TRBD1
v_call: TRBV18
j_call: TRBJ1-2
cdr3_nt: TGTGCCAGCTCACCACGACAGGGTTTCTATGGCTACACCTTC
cdr3_aa: CASSPRQGFYGYTF

clone_size: .
d_call: TRBD1
v_call: TRBV28
j_call: TRBJ2-2
cdr3_nt: TGTGCTTTGGGACAGTCACTCACCGGGGAGCTGTTTTTT
cdr3_aa: CALGQSLTGELFF

clone_size: .
d_call: TRBD2
v_call: TRBV6-4
j_call: TRBJ2-3
cdr3_nt: TGTGCCAGCAGTGGACTAGCGGGGGCAGATACGCAGTATTTT
cdr3_aa: CASSGLAGADTQYF

clone_size: once
d_call: .
v_call: TRBV7-2
j_call: TRBJ2-7
cdr3_nt: TGTGCCAGCAGCTTGGGAGGCCTCTACGAGCAGTACTTC
cdr3_aa: CASSLGGLYEQYF

clone_size: .
d_call: TRBD1
v_call: TRBV4-3
j_call: TRBJ1-2
cdr3_nt: TGCGCCAGCAGCCAAGGGACAGGGGAAAATGGCTACACCTTC
cdr3_aa: CASSQGTGENGYTF

clone_size: .
d_call: TRBD1
v_call: TRBV7-8
j_call: TRBJ1-5
cdr3_nt: TGTGCCAGCAGCTTAAGACGGGCAGGGGGAAATCAGCCCCAGCATTTT
cdr3_aa: CASSLRRAGGNQPQHF

clone_size: .
d_call: .
v_call: TRBV7-6
j_call: TRBJ1-3
cdr3_nt: TGTGCCAGCAGCTTAGTGGCTCTCTCTGGAAACACCATATATTTT
cdr3_aa: CASSLVALSGNTIYF

clone_size: .
d_call: TRBD2
v_call: TRBV4-3
j_call: TRBJ2-1
cdr3_nt: TGCGCCAGCAGCCCGTGGCTAGCGGACAATGAGCAGTTCTTC
cdr3_aa: CASSPWLADNEQFF

clone_size: .
d_call: .
v_call: TRBV6-1
j_call: TRBJ2-1
cdr3_nt: TGTGCCAGCAGTGGACAGTTGTACAATGAGCAGTTCTTC
cdr3_aa: CASSGQLYNEQFF

clone_size: .
d_call: .
v_call: TRBV4-2
j_call: TRBJ2-7
cdr3_nt: TGTGCCAGCAGCCAAGATGGGGGGACCACCTACGAGCAGTACTTC
cdr3_aa: CASSQDGGTTYEQYF

clone_size: .
d_call: .
v_call: TRBV6-4
j_call: TRBJ1-2
cdr3_nt: TGTGCCAGCAGTGTCGAGACAGGCTATGGCTACACCTTC
cdr3_aa: CASSVETGYGYTF

clone_size: .
d_call: .
v_call: TRBV9
j_call: TRBJ1-1
cdr3_nt: TGTGCCAGCAGCGCCCCCCGCGGCACTGAAGCTTTCTTT
cdr3_aa: CASSAPRGTEAFF

clone_size: .
d_call: .
v_call: TRBV7-2
j_call: TRBJ2-1
cdr3_nt: TGTGCCAGCAGCTTATTCCCACAGAGTGAGCAGTTCTTC
cdr3_aa: CASSLFPQSEQFF

clone_size: .
d_call: TRBD1
v_call: TRBV5-6
j_call: TRBJ1-2
cdr3_nt: TGTGCCAGCAGCCCGGGACAGGGTGTCTATGGCTACACCTTC
cdr3_aa: CASSPGQGVYGYTF

clone_size: .
d_call: .
v_call: TRBV5-6
j_call: TRBJ1-1
cdr3_nt: TGTGCCAGCAGCTTGGTCCAGTCCCCTGAAGCTTTCTTT
cdr3_aa: CASSLVQSPEAFF

clone_size: .
d_call: .
v_call: TRBV6-1
j_call: TRBJ1-2
cdr3_nt: TGTGCCAGCAGTGAACTGCAGGGTGGCTATGGCTACACCTTC
cdr3_aa: CASSELQGGYGYTF

clone_size: .
d_call: .
v_call: TRBV19
j_call: TRBJ2-3
cdr3_nt: TGTGCCAGTACCTCGGGACTTATCACAGATACGCAGTATTTT
cdr3_aa: CASTSGLITDTQYF

clone_size: .
d_call: TRBD1
v_call: TRBV27
j_call: TRBJ1-1
cdr3_nt: TGTGCCAATCACAGGGGCATGAACACTGAAGCTTTCTTT
cdr3_aa: CANHRGMNTEAFF

clone_size: .
d_call: .
v_call: TRBV5-8
j_call: TRBJ2-1
cdr3_nt: TGTGCCACAAAAAGACAGAGCTCCTACAATGAGCAGTTCTTC
cdr3_aa: CATKRQSSYNEQFF

clone_size: .
d_call: .
v_call: TRBV6-1
j_call: TRBJ1-4
cdr3_nt: TGTGCCAGCAGTGAAGGCGGGGGGTCTGGTGAAAAACTGTTTTTT
cdr3_aa: CASSEGGGSGEKLFF

clone_size: .
d_call: TRBD2
v_call: TRBV2
j_call: TRBJ2-3
cdr3_nt: TGTGCCAGCAGTCCTCCGGGACTAGCGGGGGGGACGCAGTATTTT
cdr3_aa: CASSPPGLAGGTQYF

clone_size: once
d_call: TRBD1
v_call: TRBV7-7
j_call: TRBJ2-1
cdr3_nt: TGTGCCAGCAGTTACGGACAGGGCACCTACAATGAGCAGTTCTTC
cdr3_aa: CASSYGQGTYNEQFF

clone_size: .
d_call: .
v_call: TRBV10-1
j_call: TRBJ2-1
cdr3_nt: TGCGCCAGCAGTGACAGTGACTTCTACAATGAGCAGTTCTTC
cdr3_aa: CASSDSDFYNEQFF

clone_size: .
d_call: .
v_call: TRBV29-1
j_call: TRBJ2-7
cdr3_nt: TGCAGCGTTGGGTCAGGTTCCACCTACGAGCAGTACTTC
cdr3_aa: CSVGSGSTYEQYF

clone_size: .
d_call: TRBD1
v_call: TRBV7-2
j_call: TRBJ2-7
cdr3_nt: TGTGCCAGCAGCCCTGGGGACAGACCCTACGAGCAGTACTTC
cdr3_aa: CASSPGDRPYEQYF

clone_size: .
d_call: .
v_call: TRBV9
j_call: TRBJ2-7
cdr3_nt: TGTGCCAGCAGCGTAGAAGCGGAGACTTCCTACGAGCAGTACTTC
cdr3_aa: CASSVEAETSYEQYF

clone_size: .
d_call: .
v_call: TRBV28
j_call: TRBJ1-2
cdr3_nt: TGTGCCAGCAGTCTTCGGGAGGTTATGGGATATGGCTACACCTTC
cdr3_aa: CASSLREVMGYGYTF

clone_size: once
d_call: .
v_call: TRBV27
j_call: TRBJ2-1
cdr3_nt: TGTGCCAGCAGTCAACAGGGTTCAGGGGTCGGTGAGCAGTTCTTC
cdr3_aa: CASSQQGSGVGEQFF

clone_size: .
d_call: .
v_call: TRBV6-5
j_call: TRBJ1-1
cdr3_nt: TGTGCCAGCAGTTCGCAGGTGAACACTGAAGCTTTCTTT
cdr3_aa: CASSSQVNTEAFF

clone_size: .
d_call: TRBD1
v_call: TRBV2
j_call: TRBJ1-2
cdr3_nt: TGTGCCAGCAGTGCCAGGACAGGAGAGGATGGCTACACCTTC
cdr3_aa: CASSARTGEDGYTF

clone_size: .
d_call: .
v_call: TRBV7-2
j_call: TRBJ2-3
cdr3_nt: TGTGCCAGCAGCTTAACCCGGGAGAGTCTTAATACGCAGTATTTT
cdr3_aa: CASSLTRESLNTQYF

clone_size: .
d_call: .
v_call: TRBV7-9
j_call: TRBJ1-5
cdr3_nt: TGTGCCAGCAGCTTAGGGGGCAGGCCCCAGCATTTT
cdr3_aa: CASSLGGRPQHF

clone_size: .
d_call: .
v_call: TRBV27
j_call: TRBJ2-7
cdr3_nt: TGTGCCAGCAGCCTTAGCGCGGTACCGGACGAGCAGTACTTC
cdr3_aa: CASSLSAVPDEQYF

clone_size: .
d_call: .
v_call: TRBV5-1
j_call: TRBJ2-1
cdr3_nt: TGCGCCAGCAGCTTGGGTGGGGGGGCCAGTCAGAATGAGCAGTTCTTC
cdr3_aa: CASSLGGGASQNEQFF

clone_size: .
d_call: TRBD2
v_call: TRBV2
j_call: TRBJ2-3
cdr3_nt: TGTGCCAGCATGCCGACTAGCGGGAGACGGGGCGCTAGCACAGATACGCAGTATTTT
cdr3_aa: CASMPTSGRRGASTDTQYF

clone_size: .
d_call: TRBD1
v_call: TRBV5-1
j_call: TRBJ1-4
cdr3_nt: TGCGCCAGCAGCTTTGGGGACAGGGAGGAAAAAAAACTGTTTTTT
cdr3_aa: CASSFGDREEKKLFF

clone_size: .
d_call: TRBD1
v_call: TRBV7-9
j_call: TRBJ2-5
cdr3_nt: TGTGCCAGCAGCTTACCGGACAGGGTAAAAGAGACCCAGTACTTC
cdr3_aa: CASSLPDRVKETQYF

clone_size: .
d_call: TRBD1
v_call: TRBV30
j_call: TRBJ1-5
cdr3_nt: TGTGCCTGGGAGTCCGGGACAGGGGGCAATCAGCCCCAGCATTTT
cdr3_aa: CAWESGTGGNQPQHF

clone_size: .
d_call: .
v_call: TRBV18
j_call: TRBJ1-4
cdr3_nt: TGTGCCAGCTCACCTTACAGTGCAACTAATGAAAAACTGTTTTTT
cdr3_aa: CASSPYSATNEKLFF

clone_size: .
d_call: TRBD2
v_call: TRBV5-1
j_call: TRBJ2-3
cdr3_nt: TGCGCCAGCAGCTTGGAACTAGCGGATGGAGATACGCAGTATTTT
cdr3_aa: CASSLELADGDTQYF

clone_size: .
d_call: .
v_call: TRBV19
j_call: TRBJ2-5
cdr3_nt: TGTGCCAGTAGTCCCCGGACGGGGGGCGGCAGTGGTGAGACCCAGTACTTC
cdr3_aa: CASSPRTGGGSGETQYF

clone_size: .
d_call: TRBD2
v_call: TRBV13
j_call: TRBJ2-2
cdr3_nt: TGTGCCAGCAGCTTCGGGGGGGCCGGGGAGCTGTTTTTT
cdr3_aa: CASSFGGAGELFF

clone_size: .
d_call: .
v_call: TRBV9
j_call: TRBJ2-2
cdr3_nt: TGTGCCAGCACCAGGAACACCGGGGAGCTGTTTTTT
cdr3_aa: CASTRNTGELFF

clone_size: once
d_call: .
v_call: TRBV27
j_call: TRBJ1-2
cdr3_nt: TGTGCCAGCAGTGGCAGGGAGAGAGGGGGACGTGGCTACACCTTC
cdr3_aa: CASSGRERGGRGYTF

clone_size: .
d_call: .
v_call: TRBV15
j_call: TRBJ1-5
cdr3_nt: TGTGCCACCAGCAAACGGGGGGGAGGGCAGCCCCAGCATTTT
cdr3_aa: CATSKRGGGQPQHF

clone_size: .
d_call: .
v_call: TRBV19
j_call: TRBJ2-7
cdr3_nt: TGTGCCAGTAGTATCGGGACATCTGCCTACGAGCAGTACTTC
cdr3_aa: CASSIGTSAYEQYF

clone_size: .
d_call: .
v_call: TRBV7-3
j_call: TRBJ1-5
cdr3_nt: TGTGCCAGCAGCCCTGCGGAGGGCAATCAGCCCCAGCATTTT
cdr3_aa: CASSPAEGNQPQHF

clone_size: once
d_call: TRBD1
v_call: TRBV7-2
j_call: TRBJ1-2
cdr3_nt: TGTGCCAGCACTCTAGAGAGAACAGGGGGCAACTATGGCTACACCTTC
cdr3_aa: CASTLERTGGNYGYTF

clone_size: .
d_call: .
v_call: TRBV7-9
j_call: TRBJ1-6
cdr3_nt: TGTGCCAGCAGCTTGGGAGGGGGGTCACCCCTCCACTTT
cdr3_aa: CASSLGGGSPLHF